Listed below are T cell receptor beta chains from one sample, sequenced in a study of T cell responses to AZD1222 COVID-19 vaccine. Profiling relied on immunoSEQ multiplex PCR, and the TCRdb table lists in-frame clones only, not all of them. The sample records about 100,000 clones, 80% to 90% being singletons. The starting material was peripheral blood, obtained on day 0 of AZD1222 vaccination. The receptors here all came from an adult in good health. CDR3s include the opening cysteine and the closing phenylalanine or tryptophan. A D gene is named only where the DNA matches it firmly. Clone size, where shown, is once, few, many, or a class for clones that have expanded.

d_call	clone_size	v_call	j_call	cdr3_nt	cdr3_aa
TRBD2	-	TRBV5-6	TRBJ2-3	TGTGCCAGCAGCTTAAAAGCGGGGGGCACAGATACGCAGTATTTT	CASSLKAGGTDTQYF
-	-	TRBV4-1	TRBJ2-7	TGCGCCAGCAGCCAGTACCCCACCCAAGGGTCCTACGAGCAGTACTTC	CASSQYPTQGSYEQYF
TRBD1	-	TRBV12-3/TRBV12-4	TRBJ2-1	TGTGCCAGCACCCAAGGGACAGCAGAGCAGTTCTTC	CASTQGTAEQFF
-	-	TRBV4-1	TRBJ1-5	TGCGCCAGCAGCCAAGAACCCGGCGCCCGTCCGCCCCAGCATTTT	CASSQEPGARPPQHF
TRBD1	-	TRBV6-1	TRBJ1-6	TGTGCCAGCCTTCTCAGGGGGGAAAATTCACCCCTCCACTTT	CASLLRGENSPLHF
TRBD1	-	TRBV18	TRBJ2-1	TGTGCCAGCTCACTTCGACAGGGGGCGAATGAGCAGTTCTTC	CASSLRQGANEQFF
-	-	TRBV1	TRBJ2-5	TGCACCAGAGCGGGAGGGCCAGAGACCCAGTACTTC	CTRAGGPETQYF
-	-	TRBV10-3	TRBJ1-1	TGTGCCATCAACCCAGCAGCCGGGACTGAAGCTTTCTTT	CAINPAAGTEAFF
TRBD1	-	TRBV24-1	TRBJ2-3	TGTGCCACCAGTTTAACAGGGGCAGATACGCAGTATTTT	CATSLTGADTQYF
-	-	TRBV5-1	TRBJ2-7	TGCGCCAGCAGCTTGGACTCAACAGCAAGTTACGAGCAGTACTTC	CASSLDSTASYEQYF
-	-	TRBV12-3/TRBV12-4	TRBJ1-2	TGTGCCAGCAGTGATCAGTACTCTGGCTACACCTTC	CASSDQYSGYTF
-	-	TRBV30	TRBJ1-2	TGTGCCTGGTCCACCGGGGGCCATCGACAGAAAAATGGCTACACCTTC	CAWSTGGHRQKNGYTF
TRBD1	-	TRBV5-1	TRBJ1-2	TGCGCCAGCAGCTTGACCGACAGGGGCCTCGACTACACCTTC	CASSLTDRGLDYTF
-	-	TRBV19	TRBJ1-1	TGTGCCAGTAGTATGAAGGGGTGGGCTGAAGCTTTCTTT	CASSMKGWAEAFF
-	-	TRBV10-1	TRBJ2-1	TGCGCCAGCAGTGAGGACGGATGTAATGAGCAGTTCTTC	CASSEDGCNEQFF
-	-	TRBV6-9	TRBJ2-2	TGTGCCAGCAGTTATAGGACGGTGAACACCGGGGAGCTGTTTTTT	CASSYRTVNTGELFF
TRBD1	-	TRBV7-2	TRBJ2-1	TGTGCCAGCAGCTTAGTTGGGGACAGGATGAATGAGCAGTTCTTC	CASSLVGDRMNEQFF
-	-	TRBV9	TRBJ1-5	TGTGCCAGCAGCGAGTCGTCGGGGCAGCCCCAGCATTTT	CASSESSGQPQHF
-	-	TRBV7-9	TRBJ2-7	TGTGCCAGCAGCTGGGACAATACCTACGAGCAGTACTTC	CASSWDNTYEQYF
-	-	TRBV5-6	TRBJ2-2	TGTGCCAGCAGCGGAGTCTCGAGGACCGGGGAGCTGTTTTTT	CASSGVSRTGELFF
-	-	TRBV23-1	TRBJ1-1	TGCGCCAGCAGTCAATCCTCTGAAGCTTTCTTT	CASSQSSEAFF
-	-	TRBV13	TRBJ1-2	TGTGCCAGCAGCCGGTCCGGGGCGCACTATGGCTACACCTTC	CASSRSGAHYGYTF
TRBD1	-	TRBV6-5	TRBJ1-4	TGTGCCAGCAAACAGGGGACTAATGAAAAACTGTTTTTT	CASKQGTNEKLFF
TRBD1	-	TRBV5-1	TRBJ1-2	TGCGCCAGCAGCTTGGAAACAGGGGGCGACTCTGGCTACACCTTC	CASSLETGGDSGYTF
-	-	TRBV5-1	TRBJ1-1	TGCGCCAGCAGCTTTCCGCTGAGCGGGGAGACTGAAGCTTTCTTT	CASSFPLSGETEAFF
-	-	TRBV27	TRBJ1-2	TGTGCCAGCAGTTTACATTTAGCCTCTTCCGGCTACACCTTC	CASSLHLASSGYTF
-	-	TRBV6-5	TRBJ1-1	TGTGCCAGCGAGGGGGATAACACTGAAGCTTTCTTT	CASEGDNTEAFF
-	-	TRBV29-1	TRBJ1-1	TGCAGCGTCGGGGGCCTCTCTGTGGAGGCTTTCTTT	CSVGGLSVEAFF
TRBD1	-	TRBV7-2	TRBJ1-2	TGTGCCAGCAGCTTCGAAATACAGGGGAATAGGGGCACCTTC	CASSFEIQGNRGTF
-	-	TRBV5-1	TRBJ1-1	TGCGCCAGCAGCTCGCTTGGGGGTCCCTTAGAAGCTTTCTTT	CASSSLGGPLEAFF
-	-	TRBV7-9	TRBJ1-2	TGTGCCAGCAGCTTAGAACAGTCTTTTTATGGCTACACCTTC	CASSLEQSFYGYTF
-	-	TRBV5-5	TRBJ2-5	TGTGCCAGCAGCTTGCATCTCGGGGAGACCCAGTACTTC	CASSLHLGETQYF
-	-	TRBV11-2	TRBJ1-2	TGTGCCAGCAGCAAAGGGGGGACACCCGGTGGCTACACCTTC	CASSKGGTPGGYTF
-	-	TRBV5-1	TRBJ1-1	TGCGCCAGCAGGTTCGGCCAGCTGAACACTGAAGCTTTCTTT	CASRFGQLNTEAFF
TRBD2	-	TRBV10-3	TRBJ2-7	TGTGCCATCAGTGAGGCTCCCTCTAGCGGGAGGCGGTACGAGCAGTACTTC	CAISEAPSSGRRYEQYF
-	-	TRBV3-1/TRBV3-2	TRBJ1-3	TGTGCCAGCAGCCAAGCGACAGGAGTATTAACCATATATTTT	CASSQATGVLTIYF
-	-	TRBV19	TRBJ2-5	TGTGCCAGTAGTCGGACCGGGGATGGTCAAGAGACCCAGTACTTC	CASSRTGDGQETQYF
-	few	TRBV7-9	TRBJ2-3	TGTGCCAGCAGGTCCCCGGGCGGTCGCACAGATACGCAGTATTTT	CASRSPGGRTDTQYF
-	-	TRBV18	TRBJ1-4	TGTGCCAGCTCACCGTATGGGGGGCTTGATGAAAAACTGTTTTTT	CASSPYGGLDEKLFF
TRBD1	-	TRBV19	TRBJ1-2	TGTGCCAGTAGTATAGGAGGACAGGGAACTAACTATGGCTACACCTTC	CASSIGGQGTNYGYTF
TRBD2	-	TRBV7-9	TRBJ2-7	TGTGCCAGCAGCCCCCGGACTAGCGCCTCCTACGAGCAGTACTTC	CASSPRTSASYEQYF
-	-	TRBV6-5	TRBJ1-1	TGTGCCAGCAGTTACTCCGAGGCTGGAAACACTGAAGCTTTCTTT	CASSYSEAGNTEAFF
-	-	TRBV3-1/TRBV3-2	TRBJ1-1	TGTGCCAGCAGCCAGCACCAGCGGTCGGGCACTGAAGCTTTCTTT	CASSQHQRSGTEAFF
-	few	TRBV7-8	TRBJ1-1	TGTGCCAGCAGCCATGGACAGTTGAACACTGAAGCTTTCTTT	CASSHGQLNTEAFF
-	-	TRBV20-1	TRBJ1-1	TGCAGTGCTAGTCGGGGCGGGAGGACTGAAGCTTTCTTT	CSASRGGRTEAFF
-	-	TRBV7-2	TRBJ2-5	TGTGCCAGCAGCCGTCTAGCTGAAGAGACCCAGTACTTC	CASSRLAEETQYF
-	-	TRBV7-9	TRBJ1-5	TGTGCCAGCAGCTTAGGGGTCCGGGGTATAGGCAATCAGCCCCAGCATTTT	CASSLGVRGIGNQPQHF
-	-	TRBV2	TRBJ2-2	TGTGCCAGCAAGGTGGAAGGGGACACCGGGGAGCTGTTTTTT	CASKVEGDTGELFF
-	-	TRBV6-5	TRBJ1-1	TGTGCCAGCAGCCCCACGGGAGTATTTGAAGCTTTCTTT	CASSPTGVFEAFF
TRBD1	-	TRBV5-1	TRBJ2-7	TGCGCCAGCAGCTTGGGGGGGACAGCCTCCTACGAGCAGTACTTC	CASSLGGTASYEQYF
-	-	TRBV29-1	TRBJ1-1	TGCAGCGTTGGAGAACCGGATCTACGCACTGAAGCTTTCTTT	CSVGEPDLRTEAFF
-	-	TRBV7-6	TRBJ1-3	TGTGCCAGCAGCTTAACACAGGGTTTCGGAAACACCATATATTTT	CASSLTQGFGNTIYF
-	-	TRBV7-9	TRBJ1-1	TGTGCCAGCAATCCTCAGGAGAGCACTGAAGCTTTCTTT	CASNPQESTEAFF
-	-	TRBV4-2	TRBJ2-5	TGTGCCAGCAGCCTTGGAGGTGACCAAGAGACCCAGTACTTC	CASSLGGDQETQYF
-	-	TRBV4-1	TRBJ1-4	TGCGCCAGCAGCCAATGGAGGGGGGAAAAACTGTTTTTT	CASSQWRGEKLFF
TRBD1	-	TRBV19	TRBJ1-2	TGTGCCAGTAGTATGGAGCCCGGGACAGGGGTAGGCTACACCTTC	CASSMEPGTGVGYTF
-	-	TRBV18	TRBJ1-1	TGTGCCAGCTCACCGCTGAGCCGGATGACTGAAGCTTTCTTT	CASSPLSRMTEAFF
TRBD1	-	TRBV6-5	TRBJ2-6	TGTGCCAGTTGGACAGGAGCTGGGGCCAACGTCCTGACTTTC	CASWTGAGANVLTF
-	-	TRBV27	TRBJ1-2	TGTGCCAGCAGTCCCGCGTTAGGGGACTATGGCTACACCTTC	CASSPALGDYGYTF